The rows below give T cell receptor beta chains drawn from one sample of a study of PD-L1 blockade in urothelial cancer. The repertoire was sequenced with immunoSEQ multiplex PCR; TCRdb's copy has only in-frame clones and lacks some. The sample holds 100,000 to 150,000 clones, around 88% seen once. The specimen comprised PBMCs, sampled around atezolizumab (anti-PD-L1) treatment. The receptor source for this set is a man aged 50 to 60 with urothelial cancer. CDR3s include the opening cysteine and the closing phenylalanine or tryptophan. D genes are given only for firm matches. Size tells how often a clone was seen (once, few, many) or the class of an expanded clone, and some rows leave it out.

j_call	d_call	clone_size	v_call	cdr3_aa	cdr3_nt
TRBJ1-3	-	-	TRBV7-8	CASSSPPYLDKGNTIYF	TGTGCCAGCAGCTCCCCACCTTACTTAGACAAGGGGAACACCATATATTTT
TRBJ2-7	TRBD2	-	TRBV7-9	CASSLNGGSGEQYF	TGTGCCAGCAGCTTAAACGGGGGGTCAGGCGAGCAGTACTTC
TRBJ2-5	-	few	TRBV5-5	CASSLSNREWETQYF	TGTGCCAGCAGCTTATCAAACAGGGAATGGGAGACCCAGTACTTC
TRBJ2-7	TRBD1	-	TRBV19	CASSPEDRGTRREQYF	TGTGCCAGTAGTCCGGAGGACAGGGGGACGCGTCGCGAGCAGTACTTC
TRBJ2-2	TRBD2	-	TRBV11-1	CASSLSSSGTYGELFF	TGTGCCAGCAGCTTATCGTCTAGCGGGACATACGGGGAGCTGTTTTTT
TRBJ2-7	-	-	TRBV27	CASSQPGPTGSKQYF	TGTGCCAGCAGCCAGCCAGGACCGACAGGTTCCAAGCAGTACTTC
TRBJ1-3	TRBD1	-	TRBV2	CASSLGQGTGNTIYF	TGTGCCAGCAGCCTAGGACAGGGCACGGGAAACACCATATATTTT
TRBJ2-5	-	few	TRBV29-1	CSTRTGFETQYF	TGCAGCACCCGAACAGGGTTTGAGACCCAGTACTTC
TRBJ2-3	-	-	TRBV7-8	CASSLVGEAGTRTDTQYF	TGTGCCAGCAGCTTAGTAGGGGAAGCAGGGACTCGTACAGATACGCAGTATTTT
TRBJ2-2	TRBD2	-	TRBV5-4	CASSQPGLAGSGELFF	TGTGCCAGCAGCCAGCCCGGACTAGCGGGATCCGGGGAGCTGTTTTTT
TRBJ1-3	-	few	TRBV28	CASGYSGAGNTIYF	TGTGCCAGCGGGTACTCAGGGGCTGGAAACACCATATATTTT
TRBJ1-1	-	-	TRBV18	CASSPEGRGNTEAFF	TGTGCCAGCTCACCAGAAGGCAGGGGTAACACTGAAGCTTTCTTT
TRBJ2-3	TRBD2	-	TRBV7-2	CASSLWAGASTDTQYF	TGTGCCAGCAGCTTATGGGCGGGAGCCAGCACAGATACGCAGTATTTT
TRBJ2-5	TRBD2	few	TRBV4-2	CASSQAAGVGETQYF	TGTGCCAGCAGCCAAGCGGCGGGAGTTGGGGAGACCCAGTACTTC
TRBJ1-4	-	few	TRBV6-1	CASFGEKEKLFF	TGTGCCAGCTTTGGAGAGAAGGAAAAACTGTTTTTT
TRBJ2-3	-	-	TRBV5-1	CASSLAGRGTDTQYF	TGCGCCAGCAGCTTGGCAGGCAGAGGGACAGATACGCAGTATTTT
TRBJ2-5	TRBD1	-	TRBV28	CASSLQGRETQYF	TGTGCCAGCAGTCTACAGGGGAGAGAGACCCAGTACTTC
TRBJ2-3	-	-	TRBV7-7	CASSLALGGAQYF	TGTGCTAGCAGCTTAGCTCTAGGGGGTGCGCAGTATTTT
TRBJ2-5	TRBD1	-	TRBV2	CASRVDRGQETQYF	TGTGCCAGCAGGGTGGACAGGGGGCAAGAGACCCAGTACTTC
TRBJ2-5	-	-	TRBV29-1	CSVEFPGQETQYF	TGCAGCGTTGAATTTCCAGGACAAGAGACCCAGTACTTC
TRBJ2-1	-	-	TRBV9	CASSIRDKKDEQFF	TGTGCCAGCAGCATACGGGACAAGAAGGATGAGCAGTTCTTC
TRBJ2-5	TRBD2	few	TRBV19	CASRPDGGGDQETQYF	TGTGCCAGTAGACCGGATGGGGGGGGTGATCAAGAGACCCAGTACTTC
TRBJ1-2	-	-	TRBV7-6	CASSLRQGNYGYTF	TGTGCCAGCAGCTTAAGGCAGGGAAACTATGGCTACACCTTC
TRBJ1-3	-	-	TRBV2	CASRGHSGNTIYF	TGTGCCAGCAGGGGACACTCTGGAAACACCATATATTTT
TRBJ2-1	TRBD2	once	TRBV28	CASSKPGRRTSGSSYNEQFF	TGTGCCAGCAGTAAGCCGGGACGGAGGACTAGCGGGAGCTCCTACAATGAGCAGTTCTTC
TRBJ2-3	-	-	TRBV6-1	CASSSQMNTQYF	TGTGCCAGCAGTTCACAGATGAATACGCAGTATTTT
TRBJ2-7	-	-	TRBV9	CASSASSASSYEQYF	TGTGCCAGCAGCGCTTCTAGCGCAAGCTCCTACGAGCAGTACTTC
TRBJ1-5	-	few	TRBV10-2	CASRGLNNQPQHF	TGCGCCAGCAGGGGACTCAATAATCAGCCCCAGCATTTT
TRBJ1-1	-	few	TRBV14	CASSPRGGPRNTEAFF	TGTGCCAGCAGCCCTCGGGGGGGACCCCGGAACACTGAAGCTTTCTTT
TRBJ1-1	-	-	TRBV9	CASSSNRFSEAFF	TGTGCCAGCAGCTCCAACCGGTTCTCTGAAGCTTTCTTT
TRBJ2-1	TRBD2	-	TRBV6-5	CASSPYGGGDEQFF	TGTGCCAGCAGCCCATACGGGGGGGGAGATGAGCAGTTCTTC
TRBJ1-1	-	-	TRBV9	CASSVEGRAETEAFF	TGTGCCAGCAGCGTAGAGGGGAGGGCTGAGACTGAAGCTTTCTTT
TRBJ1-6	-	once	TRBV19	CASSPTAGRPNSPLHF	TGTGCCAGTAGTCCAACCGCCGGGAGACCAAATTCACCCCTCCACTTT
TRBJ2-3	TRBD2	once	TRBV5-4	CASSLLAGVGTDTQYF	TGTGCCAGCAGCTTACTAGCGGGAGTGGGCACAGATACGCAGTATTTT
TRBJ2-7	-	many	TRBV2	CASRFKYMLYEQYF	TGTGCCAGCAGGTTTAAATACATGCTCTACGAGCAGTACTTC
TRBJ2-3	TRBD1	-	TRBV7-3	CASSSRDRGPFDTQYF	TGTGCCAGCAGCTCCCGGGACAGGGGTCCATTTGATACGCAGTATTTT
TRBJ1-2	TRBD1	-	TRBV30	CAWSRGYGYTF	TGTGCCTGGAGCAGGGGGTACGGCTACACCTTC
TRBJ2-1	-	-	TRBV7-3	CASSLFQGNNEQFF	TGTGCCAGCAGCTTATTCCAGGGTAACAATGAGCAGTTCTTC
TRBJ2-3	-	-	TRBV25-1	CASSDPRGTDTQYF	TGTGCCAGCAGTGATCCAAGGGGAACGGATACGCAGTATTTT
TRBJ2-2	-	-	TRBV18	CASSPGQTGELFF	TGTGCCAGCTCACCAGGACAAACCGGGGAGCTGTTTTTT
TRBJ2-5	-	-	TRBV7-2	CASSFTGTSSETQYF	TGTGCCAGCAGCTTCACCGGGACATCGTCAGAGACCCAGTACTTC
TRBJ2-7	-	-	TRBV15	CATSKDSLTAYEQYF	TGTGCCACCAGCAAGGACAGTTTAACCGCCTACGAGCAGTACTTC
TRBJ2-4	TRBD1	-	TRBV9	CASSAGQGASVAKNIQYF	TGTGCCAGCAGCGCCGGACAGGGGGCCTCGGTAGCCAAAAACATTCAGTACTTC
TRBJ1-1	-	-	TRBV19	CASSIGPGSTEAFF	TGTGCCAGTAGTATAGGACCTGGGAGTACTGAAGCTTTCTTT
TRBJ2-7	TRBD1	-	TRBV27	CASSTPGTGTHEQYF	TGTGCCAGCAGTACCCCCGGGACAGGGACCCACGAGCAGTACTTC
TRBJ1-1	-	-	TRBV6-6	CASTRSLDTEAFF	TGTGCCAGCACCAGATCCCTGGACACTGAAGCTTTCTTT
TRBJ1-1	-	-	TRBV7-8	CASSKQQNTEAFF	TGTGCCAGCAGTAAACAGCAGAACACTGAAGCTTTCTTT
TRBJ2-7	TRBD2	-	TRBV7-6	CASSGLAGDEQYF	TGTGCCAGCAGCGGACTAGCGGGAGATGAGCAGTACTTC
TRBJ2-7	-	-	TRBV5-8	CASSFQLTVREQYF	TGTGCCAGCAGCTTCCAGCTAACAGTGAGAGAGCAGTACTTC
TRBJ2-5	TRBD1	few	TRBV7-6	CASSLAAGGFETQYF	TGTGCCAGCAGCTTAGCGGCAGGGGGCTTCGAGACCCAGTACTTC
TRBJ2-1	-	few	TRBV7-2	CASSSPMGGNEQFF	TGTGCCAGCAGCTCCCCGATGGGGGGCAATGAGCAGTTCTTC
TRBJ2-2	TRBD2	-	TRBV7-8	CASRASGRVYTGELFF	TGTGCCAGCAGGGCTAGCGGGAGGGTGTACACCGGGGAGCTGTTTTTT
TRBJ2-3	-	-	TRBV15	CATSRDTEDTQYF	TGTGCCACCAGCAGAGATACGGAGGATACGCAGTATTTT